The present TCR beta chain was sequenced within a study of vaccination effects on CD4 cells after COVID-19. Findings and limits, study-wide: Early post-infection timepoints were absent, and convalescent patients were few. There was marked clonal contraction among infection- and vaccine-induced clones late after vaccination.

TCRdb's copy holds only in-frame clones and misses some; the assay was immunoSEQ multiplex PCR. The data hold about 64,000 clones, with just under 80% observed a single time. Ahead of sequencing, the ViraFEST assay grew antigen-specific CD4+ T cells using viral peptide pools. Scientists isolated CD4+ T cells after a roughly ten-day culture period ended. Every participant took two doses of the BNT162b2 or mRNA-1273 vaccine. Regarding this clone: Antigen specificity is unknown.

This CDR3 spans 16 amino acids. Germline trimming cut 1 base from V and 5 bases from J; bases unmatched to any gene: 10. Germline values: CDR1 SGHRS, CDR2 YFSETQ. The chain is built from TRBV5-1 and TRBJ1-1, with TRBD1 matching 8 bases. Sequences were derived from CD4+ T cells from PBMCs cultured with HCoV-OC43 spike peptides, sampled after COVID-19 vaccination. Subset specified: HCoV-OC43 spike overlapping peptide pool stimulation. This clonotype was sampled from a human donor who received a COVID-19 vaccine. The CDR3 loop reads CASSLQPGQAMTEAFF. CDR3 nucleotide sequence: TGCGCCAGCAGCTTGCAACCGGGACAGGCTATGACTGAAGCTTTCTTT.